This TCR beta chain was profiled in a study of T cell responses to AZD1222 COVID-19 vaccine (dated by TCRdb to about 2021). In the study overall: Because spike-specific TCR depth and breadth did not differ between the two schedules, AZD1222 recipients who got a second dose at roughly 4 weeks were pooled with those who got a second dose at roughly 12 weeks. TCR sequencing covered roughly 230 trial participants: some 210 given two doses of AZD1222 and 26 given two doses of MenACWY control vaccine. Trial participants were enrolled into age subgroups of 18-55, 56-69 and 70-plus years, which contained approximately 150, 28 and 58 TCR-sequenced participants, respectively. Results and caveats for the whole study, not just this receptor: Because no day 14 peak-response samples were available, repertoires were characterized only after the peak T cell response. Most participants were white British and females outnumbered males, and the authors suggested that clonal diversity may have been underestimated. Conclusions about previously exposed vaccinees were limited because only six AZD1222 recipients were SARS-CoV-2 seropositive at baseline. Nearly half of unique spike-specific TCRs reportedly recognized epitopes outside regions mutated in the B.1.351 and B.1.1.7 variants. The vaccine-associated CD4 TCRs covered the entire spike protein, and the dominant responses fell in regions 160-218 and 743-854. Spike-specific TCR breadth and depth rose significantly after two AZD1222 doses compared with day 0 and with MenACWY recipients. The 56-69-year group was small, and its depth increase did not reach significance, likely because of low power.

The CDR3 regions of human TCRbeta chains were subjected to immunosequencing. In the original analysis: TCRs in the repertoires were compared against a reference library of SARS-CoV-2-specific TCRs that had been generated with the MIRA antigen-specificity platform. Breadth was defined as the fraction of unique TCRs that were SARS-CoV-2-associated. Depth was defined as the fraction of total T cells that were SARS-CoV-2-associated. Using the MIRA data, each spike-specific TCR was mapped to the spike region that the TCR reacts to and placed in a CD4 or CD8 class. Log10-transformed breadth and depth values were compared by one-way ANOVA with Sidak's multiple comparisons tests. TCRdb mirrors the immuneACCESS table, restricted to in-frame sequences. Some clones are absent from its copies; in checked studies, under half trace to an unresolved V gene, and the reason for the others is unknown. That table furnishes V, J and clone size, whereas the DNA furnished D and trimming. This sample gives roughly 120,000 clones in total; roughly 84% of them show up just once. Approximately 1.2% of the sample belongs to the ten largest clones.

The CDR3 spans 13 residues, from the cysteine through the phenylalanine. The CDR3 DNA has 39 bases and is translated from base 1. Trimming takes 5 bases off V and 4 bases off J; junction bases not matched to a gene: 4. Reading the germline V gene gives CDR1 SGHAT and CDR2 FQNNGV. Sample time point, as interpreted from the label and publication: baseline before first vaccination. Samples from vaccinated people were obtained from the UK trials COV001 and COV002, which included a single-blind randomized controlled phase 2/3 trial of AZD1222 (ChAdOx1 nCoV-19) in healthy adults. For TCRbeta chain sequencing, PBMC samples from trial participants were taken at day 0 and at day 28 after the second dose. In its sample, this clone was seen once. No antigen is known for it. No much larger clone is present one base from it, and per-base qualities are unavailable.

The sequence joins TRBV11-2 to TRBJ1-1; 7 bases in between match TRBD1. The starting material was peripheral blood, obtained on day 0 of AZD1222 vaccination. The TCR originated in an adult in good health. The CDR3 protein is CASSPTGATEAFF. The DNA sequence reads TGTGCCAGCAGCCCAACAGGGGCCACTGAAGCTTTCTTT. With the rest looked up from the reference TRBV11-2 and TRBJ1-1 genes rather than sequenced, the full variable domain is EAGVAQSPRYKIIEKRQSVAFWCNPISGHATLYWYQQILGQGPKLLIQFQNNGVVDDSQLPKDRFSAERLKGVDSTLKIQPAKLEDSAVYLCASSPTGATEAFFGQGTRLTVV.